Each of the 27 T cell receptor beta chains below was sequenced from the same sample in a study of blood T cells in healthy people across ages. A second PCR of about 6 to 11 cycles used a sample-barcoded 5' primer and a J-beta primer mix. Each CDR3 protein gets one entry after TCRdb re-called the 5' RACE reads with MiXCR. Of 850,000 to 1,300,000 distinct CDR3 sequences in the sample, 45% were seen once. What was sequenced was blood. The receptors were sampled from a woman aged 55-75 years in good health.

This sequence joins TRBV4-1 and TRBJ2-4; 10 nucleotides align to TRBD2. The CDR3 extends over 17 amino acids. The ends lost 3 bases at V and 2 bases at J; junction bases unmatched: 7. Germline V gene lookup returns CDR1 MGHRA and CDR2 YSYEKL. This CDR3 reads CASSHPAGGPTKNIQYF. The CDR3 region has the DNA TGCGCCAGCAGCCACCCAGCGGGAGGGCCTACCAAAAACATTCAGTACTTC.

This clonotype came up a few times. Here the CDR3 reads CASTPTGTYEQYF. CDR3 nucleotides: TGTGCCAGCACCCCGACAGGAACCTACGAGCAGTACTTC. The V gene is TRBV6-6, the J gene TRBJ2-7, with D possibly being TRBD1 (6 bases). V lost 7 bases to trimming and J lost 2 bases, with 12 bases between them. Germline-derived CDR1 and CDR2 are MNHNY and SVGAGI (reference sequence). CDR3 length: 13 residues.

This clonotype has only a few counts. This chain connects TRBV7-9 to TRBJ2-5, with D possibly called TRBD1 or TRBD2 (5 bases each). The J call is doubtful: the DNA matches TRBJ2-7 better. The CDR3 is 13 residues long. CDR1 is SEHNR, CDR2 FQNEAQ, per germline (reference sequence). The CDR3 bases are TGTGCCAGCAGCTTTGGGGACCTCAACGAGCAGTACTTC. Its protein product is CASSFGDLNEQYF.

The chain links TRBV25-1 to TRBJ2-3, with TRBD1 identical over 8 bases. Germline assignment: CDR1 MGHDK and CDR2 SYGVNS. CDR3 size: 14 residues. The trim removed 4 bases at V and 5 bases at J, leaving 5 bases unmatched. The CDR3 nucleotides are TGTGCCAGCAGTGCAGGGGGCCTGAGAGATACGCAGTATTTT. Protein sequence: CASSAGGLRDTQYF.

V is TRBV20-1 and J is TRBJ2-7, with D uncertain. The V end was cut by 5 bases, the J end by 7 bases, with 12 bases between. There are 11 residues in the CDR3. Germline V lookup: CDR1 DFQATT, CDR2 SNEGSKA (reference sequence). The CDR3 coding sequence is TGCAGTGCTGTTTCGTTGGATGAGCAGTACTTC. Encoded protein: CSAVSLDEQYF.

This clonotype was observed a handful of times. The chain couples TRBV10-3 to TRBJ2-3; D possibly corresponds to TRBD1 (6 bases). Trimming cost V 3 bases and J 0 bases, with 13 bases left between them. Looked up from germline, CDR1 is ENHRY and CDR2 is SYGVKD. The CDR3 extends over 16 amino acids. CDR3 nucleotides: TGTGCCATCAGTGATTCCCGGGACACTAGCACAGATACGCAGTATTTT. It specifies CAISDSRDTSTDTQYF.

The CDR3 nucleotides are TGTGCCAGCAGTGAAAATGAAGATAGCGGGAGGTCCGTCACCGGGGAGCTGTTTTTT. This encodes CASSENEDSGRSVTGELFF. The rearrangement links TRBV6-1 to TRBJ2-2, with 10 bases aligning to TRBD2. Per germline, CDR1 MNHNS and CDR2 SASEGT. The CDR3 extends over 19 amino acids. Trimming at V came to 2 bases and at J to 4 bases, leaving 13 bases not matched to a gene.

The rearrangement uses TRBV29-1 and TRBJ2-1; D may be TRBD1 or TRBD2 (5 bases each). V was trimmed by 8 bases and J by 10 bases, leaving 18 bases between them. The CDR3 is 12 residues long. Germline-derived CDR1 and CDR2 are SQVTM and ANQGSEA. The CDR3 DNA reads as TGCAGCTCCTGTACCGGGACGTGGGAGCAGTTCTTC. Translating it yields CSSCTGTWEQFF.

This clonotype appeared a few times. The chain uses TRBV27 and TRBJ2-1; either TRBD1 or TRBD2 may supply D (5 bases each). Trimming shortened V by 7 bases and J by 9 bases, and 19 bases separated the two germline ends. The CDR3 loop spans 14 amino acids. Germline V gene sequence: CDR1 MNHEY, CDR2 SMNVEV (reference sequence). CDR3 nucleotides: TGTGCCAGCACTTTGATTCCCGGGACGAGTGAGCAGTTCTTC. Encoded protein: CASTLIPGTSEQFF.

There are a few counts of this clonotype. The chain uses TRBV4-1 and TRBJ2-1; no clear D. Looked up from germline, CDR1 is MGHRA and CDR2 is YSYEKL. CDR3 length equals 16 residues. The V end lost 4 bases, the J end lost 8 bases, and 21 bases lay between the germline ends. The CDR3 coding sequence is TGCGCCAGCAGCCTAACCGGTAGGAAGACGGCCGATGAGCAGTTCTTC. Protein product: CASSLTGRKTADEQFF.

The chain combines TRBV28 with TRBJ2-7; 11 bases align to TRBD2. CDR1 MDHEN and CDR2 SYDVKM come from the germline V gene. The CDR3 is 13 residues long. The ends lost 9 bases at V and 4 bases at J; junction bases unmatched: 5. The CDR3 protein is CASTSGSGYEQYF. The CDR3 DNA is TGTGCCAGTACTAGCGGGAGCGGTTACGAGCAGTACTTC.

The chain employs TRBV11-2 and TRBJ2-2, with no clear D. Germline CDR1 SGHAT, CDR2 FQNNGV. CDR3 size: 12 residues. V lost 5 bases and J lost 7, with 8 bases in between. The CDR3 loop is CASSQGIGELFF. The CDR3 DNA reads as TGTGCCAGCAGCCAAGGAATCGGGGAGCTGTTTTTT.

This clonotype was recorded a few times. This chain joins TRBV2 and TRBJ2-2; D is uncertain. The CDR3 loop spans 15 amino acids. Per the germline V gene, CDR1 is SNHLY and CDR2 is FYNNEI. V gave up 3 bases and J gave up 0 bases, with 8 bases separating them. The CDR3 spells CASSDGPANTGELFF. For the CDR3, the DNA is TGTGCCAGCAGTGATGGTCCCGCGAACACCGGGGAGCTGTTTTTT.

The CDR3, as DNA: TGTGCTAGTGCCATAGTCAGCGGGGCCCCCTACAATGAGCAGTTCTTC. Its protein product is CASAIVSGAPYNEQFF. The chain recombines TRBV12-5 with TRBJ2-1, with 7 bases matching TRBD2. V was clipped by 7 bases and J by 2 bases; unmatched bases: 11. Germline CDR1 reads LGHNT; CDR2 reads FRNRAP. There are 16 residues in the CDR3.

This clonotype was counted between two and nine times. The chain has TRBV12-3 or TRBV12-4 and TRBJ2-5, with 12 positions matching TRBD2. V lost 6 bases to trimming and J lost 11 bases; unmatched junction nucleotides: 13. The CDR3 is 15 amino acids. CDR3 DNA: TGTGCCAGCAGCCGGCTTGGGCTAGCGGGAGGGCGGCAGTACTTC. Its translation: CASSRLGLAGGRQYF.

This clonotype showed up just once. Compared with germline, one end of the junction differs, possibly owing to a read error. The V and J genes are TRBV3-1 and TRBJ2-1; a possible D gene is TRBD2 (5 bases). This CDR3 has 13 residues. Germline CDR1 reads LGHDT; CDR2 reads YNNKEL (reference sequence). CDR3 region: CAGSPRGYNEQFF. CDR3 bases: TGTGCCGGCAGCCCCCGGGGTTACAATGAGCAGTTCTTC.

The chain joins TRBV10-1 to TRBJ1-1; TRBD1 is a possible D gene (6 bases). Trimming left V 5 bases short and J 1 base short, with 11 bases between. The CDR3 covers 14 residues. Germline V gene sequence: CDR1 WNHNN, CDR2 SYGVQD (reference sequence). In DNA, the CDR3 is TGCGCCAGCAGTCAGGGGAAGAGGAACACTGAAGCTTTCTTT. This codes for CASSQGKRNTEAFF.

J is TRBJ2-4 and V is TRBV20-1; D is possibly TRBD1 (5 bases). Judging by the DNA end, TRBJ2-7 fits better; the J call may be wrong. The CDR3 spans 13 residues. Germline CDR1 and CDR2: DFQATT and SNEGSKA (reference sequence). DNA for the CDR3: TGCAGTGCTCCTGGGGCGCGCTCCTACGAGCAGTACTTC. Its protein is CSAPGARSYEQYF.

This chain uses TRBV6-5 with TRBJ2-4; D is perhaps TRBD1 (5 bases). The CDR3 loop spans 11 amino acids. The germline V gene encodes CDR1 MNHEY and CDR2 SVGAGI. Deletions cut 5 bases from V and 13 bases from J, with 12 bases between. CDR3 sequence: CASSKGSTQYF. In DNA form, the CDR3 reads TGTGCCAGCAGTAAGGGGTCGACGCAGTACTTC.

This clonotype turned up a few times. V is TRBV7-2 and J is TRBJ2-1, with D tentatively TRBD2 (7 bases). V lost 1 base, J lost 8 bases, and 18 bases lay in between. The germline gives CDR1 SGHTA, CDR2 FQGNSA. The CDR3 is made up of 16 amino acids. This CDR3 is CASSLVGGASPYEQFF. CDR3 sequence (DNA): TGTGCCAGCAGCTTAGTTGGGGGGGCATCCCCTTATGAGCAGTTCTTC.

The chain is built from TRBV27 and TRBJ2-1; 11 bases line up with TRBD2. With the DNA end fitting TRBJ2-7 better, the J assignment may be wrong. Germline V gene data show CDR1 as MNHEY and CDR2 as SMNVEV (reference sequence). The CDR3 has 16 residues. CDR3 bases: TGTGCCAGCAGCCCCCGGGGACTAGCGGCCTACTACGAGCAGTACTTC. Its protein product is CASSPRGLAAYYEQYF.

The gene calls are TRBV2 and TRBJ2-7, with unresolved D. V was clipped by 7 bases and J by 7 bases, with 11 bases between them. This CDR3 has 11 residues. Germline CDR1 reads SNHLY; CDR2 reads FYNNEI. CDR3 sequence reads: CASIVGKEQYF. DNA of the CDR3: TGTGCCAGCATTGTAGGCAAGGAGCAGTACTTC.

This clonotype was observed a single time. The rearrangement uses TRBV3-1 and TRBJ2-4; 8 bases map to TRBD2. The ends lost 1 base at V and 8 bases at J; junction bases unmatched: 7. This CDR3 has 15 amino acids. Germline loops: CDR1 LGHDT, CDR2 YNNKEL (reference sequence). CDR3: CASSQAPASGHIQYF. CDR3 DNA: TGTGCCAGCAGCCAAGCTCCGGCTAGCGGGCACATTCAGTACTTC.

The CDR3 DNA follows: TGTGCCAGCAGCAAGGCAGAGGGTTTCGAGCAGTACTTC. Translated: CASSKAEGFEQYF. J is TRBJ2-5 and V is TRBV27; D is perhaps TRBD2 (5 bases). The J call may not be correct, given that the DNA end is closer to TRBJ2-7. The CDR3 is 13 residues long. Germline V CDR1 and CDR2: MNHEY, SMNVEV (reference sequence).

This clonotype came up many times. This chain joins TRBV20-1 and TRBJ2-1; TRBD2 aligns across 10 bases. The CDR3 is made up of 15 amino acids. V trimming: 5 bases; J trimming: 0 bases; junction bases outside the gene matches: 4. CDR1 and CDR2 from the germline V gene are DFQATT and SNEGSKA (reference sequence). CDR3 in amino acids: CSALKREGSYNEQFF. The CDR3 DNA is TGCAGTGCTCTTAAGCGGGAGGGCTCCTACAATGAGCAGTTCTTC.

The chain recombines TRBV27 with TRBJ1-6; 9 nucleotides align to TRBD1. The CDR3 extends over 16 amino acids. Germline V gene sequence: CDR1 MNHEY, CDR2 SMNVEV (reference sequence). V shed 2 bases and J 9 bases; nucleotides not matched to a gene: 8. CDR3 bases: TGTGCCAGCAGTTTAGCCGGGACAGGGAAAGGTTCACCCCTCCACTTT. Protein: CASSLAGTGKGSPLHF.

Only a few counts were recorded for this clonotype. This chain's CDR3 is CSVDEGAEKLFF. CDR3 sequence (DNA): TGCAGCGTTGATGAGGGGGCTGAAAAACTGTTTTTT. The rearrangement uses TRBV29-1 and TRBJ1-4, with 7 bases lining up with TRBD1. J gave up 7 bases and V 3 bases, and 2 bases lay outside the gene matches. The V gene's germline CDR1 is SQVTM and CDR2 ANQGSEA. The CDR3 runs to 12 residues.